Given below is one T cell receptor (beta chain) in context. Profiling relied on immunoSEQ multiplex PCR, and the TCRdb table lists in-frame clones only, not all of them. The sample has tens of thousands of clones, 91% seen once. The sample is drawn from a study of T cell changes during pregnancy in multiple sclerosis. V was shortened by 6 bases and J by 2 bases, with 13 bases between the two germline ends. The germline CDR1 and CDR2 sequences are SNHLY and FYNNEI. The CDR3 loop spans 14 amino acids. J is TRBJ1-2 and V is TRBV2; D gene ambiguous. The TCR comes from a female donor in good health, enrolled as a control in a pregnancy study. Sequencing used peripheral blood, obtained in the first trimester of pregnancy. The CDR3 here is CASRREGGNYGYTF. For the CDR3, the DNA is TGTGCCAGCAGGCGCGAGGGTGGGAACTATGGCTACACCTTC. Full variable domain (rest looked up from reference TRBV2 and TRBJ1-2): EPEVTQTPSHQVTQMGQEVILRCVPISNHLYFYWYRQILGQKVEFLVSFYNNEISEKSEIFDDQFSVERPDGSNFTLKIRSTKLEDSAMYFCASRREGGNYGYTFGSGTRLTVV.